This T cell receptor (beta chain) was recorded in a study of human T cells and chemical hapten exposure. On the study more broadly: Per-sample TCR yields varied mainly from small pooled library volume differences. The study's findings and limits: No alteration of TCRs above 1 in 1000 frequency was seen with DPC sensitization.

For the library, individual cDNA molecules each received unique molecular identifiers. Study processing details: Counting gave a median of 95,638 TCRs per sample, with values ranging from about 23,224 to 700,000. Via MiXCR, TCRdb re-called the RACE reads, giving one row per CDR3 protein. These V and J calls originate from TCRdb's pipeline instead of the authors' own analysis. This sample has tens of thousands of distinct CDR3 sequences, with about 5.5% found just once. Time point here: healthy volunteer bleed at 6 weeks. Unfractionated whole blood yielded the extracted total RNA. V trimming: 5 bases; J trimming: 4 bases; junction bases outside the gene matches: 6. Germline V gene data show CDR1 as DFQATT and CDR2 as SNEGSKA (reference sequence). This CDR3 has 13 residues. This clonotype was observed at least ten times. Its antigen is currently unknown.

The TCR was taken from a human donor in good health. Some clones in this sample may be carry-over from other donors' samples. The sample comprised whole blood. The chain employs TRBV20-1 and TRBJ2-5, with 8 bases aligning to TRBD1. The chain's CDR3 is CSAPPRGRETQYF. The CDR3 DNA is TGCAGTGCTCCTCCCAGGGGGCGAGAGACCCAGTACTTC.